The source of this T cell receptor beta chain is a study of T cells in women clearing cervical HPV infection. Across the whole study: Blood came at first lesion visit for cases, post-clearance for controls.

Study conclusions and caveats: Associations may precede or follow infection; HPV-specific or memory T cells were not isolated.

Sequencing used immunoSEQ multiplex PCR; TCRdb keeps in-frame clones, though not all of them. This sample's table reports fewer than 30,000 clones. Germline values: CDR1 LNHDA, CDR2 SQIVND (reference sequence). The CDR3 sequence is 15 residues long. The V and J ends lost 5 bases and 8 bases respectively, with 18 bases between them. Details on this clone: Its antigen is unidentified. The read ends 3 residues early relative to the CDR3; the germline J gene fills the gap.

This receptor was identified in a woman aged 18-70 years with a cervical HPV16 infection that either progressed to CIN3+ or cleared (not recorded which). Material: blood buffy coat. The chain carries TRBV19 and TRBJ1-4; the D gene is possibly TRBD1 (5 bases). CDR3 DNA (partial): TGTGCCAGTAGTCTCCTCCCGGGACGGGGGGAAAAA. This translates into CASSLLPGRGEK. The entire CDR3 protein reads CASSLLPGRGEKLFF.